These T cell receptor beta chains were read from a single sample in a study of T cell responses to AZD1222 COVID-19 vaccine. This table comes from immunoSEQ multiplex PCR, and its TCRdb copy is limited to in-frame clones, with some not included. The table lists 150,000 to 200,000 clones, around 92% of them singletons. The sample here was peripheral blood, taken on day 0 of AZD1222 vaccination. These receptors originate from an adult in good health. Each CDR3 is given with its conserved first and last residue. The order of the fields is clone size, J gene, D gene, V gene, CDR3 protein, CDR3 DNA. D genes are given only for firm matches. A row's size may be missing; if present it is once, few, many or a size class.

clone size: once; J gene: TRBJ2-1; D gene: NA; V gene: TRBV5-1; CDR3 protein: CASSIKSYNEQFF; CDR3 DNA: TGCGCCAGCAGCATCAAGTCCTACAATGAGCAGTTCTTC
clone size: NA; J gene: TRBJ1-4; D gene: TRBD1; V gene: TRBV6-2/TRBV6-3; CDR3 protein: CASSRTGLEKLFF; CDR3 DNA: TGTGCCAGCAGCCGGACAGGGCTTGAAAAACTGTTTTTT
clone size: once; J gene: TRBJ2-7; D gene: TRBD2; V gene: TRBV3-1/TRBV3-2; CDR3 protein: CASSQASGSHYEQYF; CDR3 DNA: TGTGCCAGCAGCCAAGCTAGCGGGAGCCACTACGAGCAGTACTTC
clone size: NA; J gene: TRBJ2-2; D gene: TRBD2; V gene: TRBV28; CDR3 protein: CASIAGSGRAGTGELFF; CDR3 DNA: TGTGCCAGCATTGCTGGCAGCGGGAGGGCGGGCACCGGGGAGCTGTTTTTT
clone size: NA; J gene: TRBJ1-6; D gene: TRBD1; V gene: TRBV27; CDR3 protein: CASLPGQYNSPLHF; CDR3 DNA: TGTGCCAGCCTCCCGGGACAGTATAATTCACCCCTCCACTTT
clone size: NA; J gene: TRBJ1-2; D gene: NA; V gene: TRBV30; CDR3 protein: CASGGTNYGYTF; CDR3 DNA: TGTGCCTCTGGGGGAACTAACTATGGCTACACCTTC
clone size: NA; J gene: TRBJ1-6; D gene: NA; V gene: TRBV4-3; CDR3 protein: CASSQTVELSSPLHF; CDR3 DNA: TGCGCCAGCAGCCAAACGGTAGAACTGTCCTCACCCCTCCACTTT
clone size: NA; J gene: TRBJ1-5; D gene: NA; V gene: TRBV4-3; CDR3 protein: CASSQDRVLQPQHF; CDR3 DNA: TGCGCCAGCAGCCAAGACAGGGTCCTCCAGCCCCAGCATTTT
clone size: few; J gene: TRBJ2-1; D gene: NA; V gene: TRBV7-9; CDR3 protein: CASSSGRDGEQFF; CDR3 DNA: TGTGCCAGCAGTTCCGGGCGGGACGGTGAGCAGTTCTTC
clone size: NA; J gene: TRBJ2-1; D gene: NA; V gene: TRBV3-1/TRBV3-2; CDR3 protein: CASSQDTISYNEQFF; CDR3 DNA: TGTGCCAGCAGCCAAGATACCATTTCCTACAATGAGCAGTTCTTC
clone size: NA; J gene: TRBJ2-7; D gene: NA; V gene: TRBV5-1; CDR3 protein: CASSLGEEPYEQYF; CDR3 DNA: TGCGCCAGCAGCTTGGGCGAGGAACCCTACGAGCAGTACTTC
clone size: NA; J gene: TRBJ1-4; D gene: TRBD1; V gene: TRBV28; CDR3 protein: CAIAAQGREKLFF; CDR3 DNA: TGTGCCATCGCAGCACAGGGGAGGGAAAAACTGTTTTTT
clone size: NA; J gene: TRBJ1-1; D gene: NA; V gene: TRBV28; CDR3 protein: CASTGRADTEAFF; CDR3 DNA: TGTGCCAGCACCGGCAGGGCGGACACTGAAGCTTTCTTT
clone size: NA; J gene: TRBJ1-4; D gene: NA; V gene: TRBV21-1; CDR3 protein: CASSKGGRASDEKLFF; CDR3 DNA: TGTGCCAGCAGCAAAGGGGGAAGGGCGAGCGATGAAAAACTGTTTTTT